This note documents a single T cell receptor (beta chain) sequence. The antigen remains unidentified. This sample stems from a study of T-cell memory formation after mild COVID-19. Employing constant-segment primers, 5'RACE generated TCR alpha and TCR beta cDNA libraries bearing sample barcodes and UMIs. Each CDR3 protein is one row after TCRdb ran MiXCR on the 5' RACE reads. The sample comprises about half a million distinct CDR3 sequences, approximately 18% of which are singletons, and roughly an eighth rests with the top ten. Study-level points and caveats: Second-wave clones that peaked on day 37 lacked confirmed SARS-CoV-2 specificity. The study found balanced CD4/CD8 in clones contracting day 15 to 85 and a CD4+ lean in later expanders. Clones which contracted sat mainly in CM and EM if CD4+, and in EMRA if CD8+.

Trimming cost V 8 bases and J 2 bases, with 10 bases left between them. Germline CDR1 reads GTSNPN; CDR2 reads SVGIG (reference sequence). The CDR3 contains 11 residues. Material for sequencing was PBMCs or a T cell subset sorted from them (not recorded which). The J gene is TRBJ2-7, the V gene TRBV30; weak D call: TRBD2 (6 bases). This receptor was identified in an adult woman who had mild COVID-19 (a few samples of this study predate the infection). Cell type and time point are not known. The CDR3 DNA follows: TGTGCCGGCCGGAGGGCCTACGAGCAGTACTTC. Translating gives CAGRRAYEQYF. Complete variable domain (other parts from reference TRBV30 and TRBJ2-7): SQTIHQWPATLVQPVGSPLSLECTVEGTSNPNLYWYRQAAGRGLQLLFYSVGIGQISSEVPQNLSASRPQDRQFILSSKKLLLSDSGFYLCAGRRAYEQYFGPGTRLTVT.